This T cell receptor (beta chain) was observed in a study of shared clonotypes between healthy human individuals. The protocol was immunoSEQ multiplex PCR, while the TCRdb copy is restricted to in-frame clones and leaves out a portion. The repertoire holds a few million clones, around 95% seen once, with around 0.13% in the top ten. CDR1 ENHRY and CDR2 SYGVKD come from the germline V gene. The junction had 17 bases not matched to a gene; V was cut back by 11 bases and J by 8 bases. The CDR3 sequence is 16 residues long. This sequence originates from a man aged 18-30 years in good health. The genes are TRBV10-3 and TRBJ2-1; 11 bases are a match to TRBD2. The sequenced sample consisted of naive CD4+ T cells sorted from blood. Subset noted: CD45RA+ positively selected. Written as DNA, the CDR3 is TGTGCCGTCGCACCGACTAGCGGGATCATGGGGGATGAGCAGTTCTTC. It codes for CAVAPTSGIMGDEQFF.